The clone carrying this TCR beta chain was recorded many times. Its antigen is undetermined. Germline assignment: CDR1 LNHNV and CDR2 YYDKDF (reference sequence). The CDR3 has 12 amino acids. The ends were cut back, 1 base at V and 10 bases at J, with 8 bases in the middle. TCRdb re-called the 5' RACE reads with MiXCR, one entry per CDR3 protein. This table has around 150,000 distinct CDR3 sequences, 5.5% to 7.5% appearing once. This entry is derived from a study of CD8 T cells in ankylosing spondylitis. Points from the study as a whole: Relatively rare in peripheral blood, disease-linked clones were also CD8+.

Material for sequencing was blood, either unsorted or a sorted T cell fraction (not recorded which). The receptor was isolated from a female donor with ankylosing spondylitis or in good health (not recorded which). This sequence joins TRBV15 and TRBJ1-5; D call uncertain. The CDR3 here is CATSRGENPQHF. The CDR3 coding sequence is TGTGCCACCAGCAGAGGGGAGAATCCCCAGCATTTT.